This is a list of T cell receptor beta chains from one sample in a study of blood T cell repertoires in COVID-19. Data came from immunoSEQ multiplex PCR; TCRdb stores just in-frame clones and leaves some out. The repertoire includes some 120,000 clones, 70% to 90% of them detected once, and 0.95% to 1.5% sits in the top ten. The sequencing input was peripheral blood. The receptors were gathered from a woman aged 80 or older with acute or convalescent COVID-19. CDR3s leave out the opening cysteine and the closing phenylalanine or tryptophan.

TRBV5-1	13	TRBJ2-4	ASSPSGQGLNIQY
TRBV7-8	12	TRBJ1-3	ASSLAYSGNTIY
TRBV19	15	TRBJ1-5	ASSIDGSASRYQPQH
TRBV24-1	13	TRBJ2-1	ATSDPSGGAGEQF
TRBV5-4	14	TRBJ2-3	ASSWGSGRSTDTQY
TRBV5-1	12	TRBJ1-1	ASSFRGTNTEAF
TRBV10-3	14	TRBJ1-3	AISESGTGYGNTIY
TRBV29-1	11	TRBJ2-1	SVAGQGGYEQF
TRBV3-1/TRBV3-2	13	TRBJ1-1	ASSQEYRRNTEAF
TRBV10-3	11	TRBJ1-5	AISSQGYQPQH
TRBV6-6	12	TRBJ2-1	ASGTSGRRSEQF
TRBV6-2/TRBV6-3	12	TRBJ2-3	ASSYIAGADTQY
TRBV5-1	13	TRBJ2-5	ASSSGLAEGETQY
TRBV4-2	15	TRBJ1-5	ASSQGEGVLGNQPQH
TRBV5-1	14	TRBJ2-3	ASSKWGSSGTDTQY
TRBV5-5	12	TRBJ1-1	ASSLARRGTEAF
TRBV11-2	12	TRBJ1-4	ASSFRGPNEKLF
TRBV6-6	12	TRBJ2-3	ASSPLESTDTQY
TRBV21-1	13	TRBJ1-4	ASSKAMRPNEKLF
TRBV7-9	13	TRBJ1-1	ASSDRGLGNTEAF
TRBV5-1	13	TRBJ2-2	ASKLAGENTGELF
TRBV3-1/TRBV3-2	14	TRBJ2-3	ASSQDWASGTDTQY
TRBV11-2	13	TRBJ2-7	ASSPDRLAVYEQY
TRBV2	16	TRBJ2-2	ASKPASGRGSNTGELF
TRBV12-5	12	TRBJ1-2	ASGFGLANYGYT
TRBV6-1	13	TRBJ2-7	ASSEASGPFYEQY
TRBV19	11	TRBJ1-5	ASRQGWSQPQH
TRBV4-1	12	TRBJ2-3	ASSQEGYTDTQY
TRBV3-1/TRBV3-2	14	TRBJ2-1	ASSPRETGVLGEQF
TRBV5-4	13	TRBJ1-5	ASSLGGTGDQPQH
TRBV16	16	TRBJ2-7	ASSHLRQGLGSSYEQY
TRBV27	12	TRBJ2-5	ASSTGQVQETQY
TRBV5-5	14	TRBJ2-2	ASSPGGMTWGGELF
TRBV7-2	14	TRBJ2-3	ASSPAGTSRSDTQY